These 32 T cell receptor beta chains were all obtained from the same sample, sequenced in a study of brain metastases from non-small cell lung cancer. Sequencing was performed with immunoSEQ multiplex PCR; in TCRdb, only in-frame clones are kept and a portion is missing. This table holds roughly 3,800 clones, 70% to 90% found once. Specimen: primary lung tumor tissue. The receptors derive from a donor over 35 with non-small cell lung cancer.

The J gene is TRBJ2-5, the V gene TRBV6-1, with TRBD1 matching 9 bases. The CDR3 contains 14 residues. J was trimmed by 8 bases and V by 2 bases; bases with no gene match: 6. Germline CDR1 reads MNHNS; CDR2 reads SASEGT. In DNA, the CDR3 is TGTGCCAGCAGTGAAAGGGGACAGGGAGGAACCCAGTACTTC. Translated: CASSERGQGGTQYF.

The rearrangement uses TRBV5-1 and TRBJ2-3; 12 positions match TRBD2. CDR1 and CDR2 from the germline V gene are SGHRS and YFSETQ. V was pared by 2 bases and J by 3 bases, with 7 bases of the junction left unmatched. The CDR3 consists of 17 residues. The CDR3 protein is CASSFASGGVVTDTQYF. Here the CDR3 DNA reads TGCGCCAGCAGCTTCGCTAGCGGGGGGGTGGTAACAGATACGCAGTATTTT. The whole variable domain, remainder taken from reference TRBV5-1 and TRBJ2-3, is KAGVTQTPRYLIKTRGQQVTLSCSPISGHRSVSWYQQTPGQGLQFLFEYFSETQRNKGNFPGRFSGRQFSNSRSEMNVSTLELGDSALYLCASSFASGGVVTDTQYFGPGTRLTVL.

This clone showed up just a few times. J is TRBJ1-3 and V is TRBV24-1, with D unclear. CDR1 is KGHDR and CDR2 is SFDVKD in the germline V gene. This CDR3 spans 13 amino acids. V shed 4 bases and J shed 4 bases, with 7 bases lying between them. CDR3 amino acids: CATSDGLGNTIYF. The CDR3 nucleotides read TGTGCCACCAGTGACGGTTTGGGAAACACCATATATTTT.

The chain carries TRBV14 and TRBJ1-2, with D possibly being TRBD1 (6 bases). Germline lookup yields CDR1 SGHDN and CDR2 FVKESK. Trimming removed 0 bases at V and 7 bases at J, with 18 bases between. The CDR3 spans 16 residues. Here the CDR3 reads CASSQDWRGGGRGYTF. CDR3 in DNA: TGTGCCAGCAGCCAAGATTGGAGAGGGGGTGGTCGTGGCTACACCTTC.

The rearrangement joins TRBV12-3 or TRBV12-4 to TRBJ1-3; D remains ambiguous. The length of the CDR3 is 13 residues. Trimming cost V 6 bases and J 4 bases, with 10 bases left between them. The CDR3 spells CASRPTGGNTIYF. As DNA, the CDR3 is TGTGCCAGCAGACCGACGGGGGGAAACACCATATATTTT.

The CDR3 nucleotides read TGTGCCAGCAGTGACACACGGGGGACAGGGCCCCAGCATTTT. This gives the protein CASSDTRGTGPQHF. This chain connects TRBV6-1 to TRBJ1-5, with TRBD1 matching over 8 bases. The CDR3 contains 14 residues. The J segment lost 9 bases and the V segment lost 3 bases, leaving 7 bases of the junction unmatched. Germline-derived CDR1 and CDR2 are MNHNS and SASEGT.

The CDR3 sequence: CASSSGQAQETQYF. The CDR3 region has the DNA TGTGCCAGCAGCTCGGGACAGGCGCAAGAGACCCAGTACTTC. J is TRBJ2-5 and V is TRBV11-1, with 8 bases fitting TRBD1. V lost 4 bases, J lost 2 bases, and 3 bases stayed unmatched. The germline V gene has CDR1 SGHAT and CDR2 FQDESV (reference sequence). The CDR3 length is 14 residues.

The rearrangement uses TRBV6-5 and TRBJ1-2; possibly TRBD1 for D (5 bases). This CDR3 is built from 15 residues. Germline CDR1 reads MNHEY; CDR2 reads SVGAGI. Trimming cost V 6 bases and J 5 bases, with 19 bases left between them. CDR3 bases: TGTGCCAGCAGGACCATCGGGGAGGGGAGGTATGGCTACACCTTC. This codes for CASRTIGEGRYGYTF.

V gene TRBV5-1 combines with J gene TRBJ2-1, with unresolved D. Germline CDR1 is SGHRS and CDR2 is YFSETQ. V was clipped by 0 bases and J by 6 bases, with 10 bases between them. The CDR3 loop spans 14 amino acids. CDR3 region: CASSLALGPNEQFF. CDR3 nucleotides: TGCGCCAGCAGCTTGGCCCTAGGTCCCAATGAGCAGTTCTTC.

About this clone: The junction departs from germline at one end; a sequencing error may be responsible. V and J are TRBV30 and TRBJ2-5; D is unresolved. CDR1 and CDR2 from the germline V gene are GTSNPN and SVGIG (reference sequence). This CDR3 is built from 11 residues. CDR3 DNA: TGTGCCTGGAGTATCCAACAGACCCAGTACTTC. The encoded protein is CAWSIQQTQYF.

V usage is TRBV5-1 and J usage is TRBJ2-3; 9 bases are shared with TRBD1. J was trimmed by 5 bases and V by 6 bases; bases with no gene match: 13. This CDR3 is 16 amino acids long. Germline V gene data show CDR1 as SGHRS and CDR2 as YFSETQ. In DNA, the CDR3 is TGCGCCAGCACTGATAACCCGGGACAGGGCGGAGATACGCAGTATTTT. Protein sequence: CASTDNPGQGGDTQYF.

This chain links TRBV7-3 with TRBJ2-1, with TRBD1 matching 7 bases. J was trimmed by 2 bases and V by 2 bases; bases with no gene match: 3. Germline assignment: CDR1 SGHTA and CDR2 FQGTGA. The CDR3 is 15 amino acids. The CDR3 sequence: CASSLEGGAYNEQFF. As DNA, the CDR3 is TGTGCCAGCAGCTTAGAAGGGGGCGCCTACAATGAGCAGTTCTTC.

V usage is TRBV29-1 and J usage is TRBJ1-1; the D is unclear. Trimming removed 3 bases from V and 2 bases from J, with 7 bases in between. Germline V gene lookup returns CDR1 SQVTM and CDR2 ANQGSEA. This CDR3 has 12 amino acids. DNA for the CDR3: TGCAGCGTTGAGGAGGACAACACTGAAGCTTTCTTT. Its translation is CSVEEDNTEAFF.

This clone was observed once. The chain combines TRBV2 with TRBJ2-5, with D perhaps matching TRBD1 (5 bases). Germline V gene sequence: CDR1 SNHLY, CDR2 FYNNEI. The CDR3 is 13 amino acids. The ends were cut back, 7 bases at V and 1 base at J, with 10 bases in the middle. CDR3 region: CASKQDLQETQYF. CDR3 in DNA: TGTGCCAGCAAACAGGACCTCCAAGAGACCCAGTACTTC.

The V gene is TRBV7-9, the J gene TRBJ1-1, with D tentatively TRBD1 (5 bases). Between the trimmed V and J ends, which lost 4 bases and 5 bases, there was a span of 14 bases. The V gene's germline CDR1 is SEHNR and CDR2 FQNEAQ (reference sequence). The CDR3 loop spans 14 amino acids. Written as DNA, the CDR3 is TGTGCCAGCAGCTCCCGGGACGGGGGAACTGAAGCTTTCTTT. It encodes CASSSRDGGTEAFF.

The V gene is TRBV5-4, the J gene TRBJ1-1; 9 nucleotides match TRBD1. Germline loops: CDR1 SGHNT, CDR2 YYREEE (reference sequence). V lost 1 base and J lost 6; bases outside the gene matches: 7. The CDR3 sequence is 15 residues long. CDR3 loop: CASSLPGQGWAEAFF. The CDR3 DNA reads TGTGCCAGCAGCTTGCCGGGACAGGGTTGGGCTGAAGCTTTCTTT.

This clone was picked up a small number of times. The chain is built from TRBV6-5 and TRBJ2-2; TRBD2 might be the D (5 bases). Trimming left V 5 bases short and J 7 bases short, with 8 bases between. Germline CDR1 is MNHEY and CDR2 is SVGAGI. CDR3 size: 12 residues. The CDR3 is CASSTGLGELFF. The DNA of the CDR3 is TGTGCCAGCAGTACTGGACTCGGGGAGCTGTTTTTT.

This clone was recorded once. The junction and the germline gene differ at one end; a read error may be behind it. The rearrangement uses TRBV12-3 or TRBV12-4 and TRBJ1-5; D might be TRBD1 (5 bases). This CDR3 is built from 13 residues. The CDR3 sequence is CASSWAGNQPQHF. The CDR3 nucleotides read TGTGCCAGCAGTTGGGCAGGGAACCAGCCTCAGCATTTT.

The chain is built from TRBV7-2 and TRBJ2-3; D tentatively reads TRBD1 or TRBD2 (5 bases each). The CDR3 is 14 amino acids. The germline V gene has CDR1 SGHTA and CDR2 FQGNSA. The ends were cut back, 2 bases at V and 5 bases at J, with 11 bases in the middle. The CDR3 reads CASSLTGPKDTQYF. In DNA, the CDR3 is TGTGCCAGCAGCTTAACGGGACCTAAAGATACGCAGTATTTT.

About this clone itself: One end of the junction varies from germline; a read error may be responsible. The J gene is TRBJ2-2, the V gene TRBV10-3; D is possibly TRBD2 (5 bases). Germline V gene data show CDR1 as ENHRY and CDR2 as SYGVKD. The CDR3 loop spans 14 amino acids. The CDR3 coding sequence is TGTGCCAGCCGTGCGCCCGCGGGCACCGAGGAGCTGTTTTTT. Its protein product is CASRAPAGTEELFF.

V and J are TRBV7-9 and TRBJ1-1; 9 positions match TRBD1. There are 13 residues in the CDR3. Germline lookup yields CDR1 SEHNR and CDR2 FQNEAQ (reference sequence). The J segment lost 1 base and the V segment lost 8 bases, leaving 2 bases of the junction unmatched. The DNA of the CDR3 is TGTGCCAGCGGGACAGGGTCGAACACTGAAGCTTTCTTT. Encoded protein: CASGTGSNTEAFF.

The chain is built from TRBV5-1 and TRBJ2-1; the D is unclear. V was cut by 3 bases and J by 2 bases, with 9 bases left in between. Germline assignment: CDR1 SGHRS and CDR2 YFSETQ. The CDR3 sequence is 14 residues long. DNA of the CDR3: TGCGCCAGCAGCTCAACTTCTGCCTACAATGAGCAGTTCTTC. Translating gives CASSSTSAYNEQFF.

V is TRBV14 and J is TRBJ2-5; no definite D call. Germline CDR1 is SGHDN and CDR2 is FVKESK. This CDR3 contains 16 residues. Trimming took off 2 bases at V and 0 bases at J, with 13 bases between the two ends. The CDR3: CASSQNPVRYQETQYF. In DNA, the CDR3 is TGTGCCAGCAGCCAAAACCCGGTCCGGTACCAAGAGACCCAGTACTTC. Looking up the rest from reference TRBV14 and TRBJ2-5 gives the full variable domain: EAGVTQFPSHSVIEKGQTVTLRCDPISGHDNLYWYRRVMGKEIKFLLHFVKESKQDESGMPNNRFLAERTGGTYSTLKVQPAELEDSGVYFCASSQNPVRYQETQYFGPGTRLLVL.

This sequence joins TRBV6-2 or TRBV6-3 and TRBJ2-1; unclear D gene. The germline gives CDR1 MNHEY, CDR2 SVGEGT. This CDR3 is 12 amino acids long. Trimming shortened V by 6 bases and J by 13 bases, and 16 bases separated the two germline ends. The CDR3 is CASSPSDEQQFF. CDR3 DNA: TGTGCCAGCAGCCCCTCGGATGAGCAACAGTTCTTC.

The genes are TRBV24-1 and TRBJ2-7, with D possibly being TRBD1 (6 bases). Trimming pared 5 bases from V and 0 bases from J, leaving 10 bases between. Germline CDR1 is KGHDR and CDR2 is SFDVKD. The CDR3 has 14 amino acids. CDR3 region: CATSAGTNSYEQYF. In DNA, the CDR3 is TGTGCCACCAGTGCTGGGACAAACTCCTACGAGCAGTACTTC.

The chain combines TRBV25-1 with TRBJ2-3; TRBD2 is a possible D gene (7 bases). Trimming pared 2 bases from V and 5 bases from J, leaving 20 bases between. Germline CDR1 and CDR2: MGHDK and SYGVNS. The CDR3 is 17 residues long. CDR3 in amino acids: CASSEARRGGHIDTQYF. In DNA, the CDR3 is TGTGCCAGCAGTGAAGCCCGAAGGGGGGGGCATATAGATACGCAGTATTTT.

This clone is large. Other DNA sequences in this specimen translate into the identical CDR3. This chain links TRBV10-3 with TRBJ2-3, with 7 bases aligning to TRBD2. Germline CDR1 reads ENHRY; CDR2 reads SYGVKD. The CDR3 totals 14 residues. The V gene end was trimmed by 0 bases and the J gene end by 4 bases; junction bases not matched to a gene: 1. CDR3 nucleotides: TGTGCCATCAGTGAGTCCGGGGGGTCAGATACGCAGTATTTT. It encodes CAISESGGSDTQYF.

This chain connects TRBV6-4 to TRBJ2-3; 9 bases map to TRBD2. This CDR3 region has 14 residues. J gave up 2 bases and V 5 bases, and 2 bases lay outside the gene matches. The germline V gene encodes CDR1 MRHNA and CDR2 SNTAGT. The CDR3 loop is CASSPSGDTDTQYF. The CDR3 DNA reads TGTGCCAGCAGTCCTAGCGGGGACACAGATACGCAGTATTTT.

The genes are TRBV15 and TRBJ1-2, with D uncertain. The CDR3 contains 13 residues. Germline-derived CDR1 and CDR2 are LNHNV and YYDKDF (reference sequence). Trimming stripped 0 bases from V and 8 bases from J, with 10 bases between. The CDR3: CATSREQYGGYTF. For the CDR3, the DNA is TGTGCCACCAGCAGAGAACAGTATGGCGGCTACACCTTC.

The CDR3 region is CASSPTTERETQYF. The CDR3 DNA is TGTGCCAGCAGCCCAACAACGGAGCGAGAGACCCAGTACTTC. This chain joins TRBV4-2 and TRBJ2-5, with no clear D. Germline V gives CDR1 LGHNA, CDR2 YNFKEQ. The CDR3 covers 14 residues. The ends were cut back, 4 bases at V and 4 bases at J, with 13 bases in the middle.

The gene calls are TRBV6-5 and TRBJ1-1; D unresolved. Germline V gene data show CDR1 as MNHEY and CDR2 as SVGAGI. The CDR3 length is 15 residues. V was clipped by 3 bases and J by 2 bases, with 13 bases between them. This chain's CDR3 is CASSYMEGGNTEAFF. DNA for the CDR3: TGTGCCAGCAGTTATATGGAGGGAGGAAACACTGAAGCTTTCTTT.

Turning to this clone: At one boundary the junction diverges from the germline segment, which might be a read error. The rearrangement joins TRBV28 to TRBJ2-5; D call uncertain. CDR1 and CDR2 (germline): MDHEN, SYDVKM. This CDR3 has 16 amino acids. The CDR3 spells CANSLGLQRIQETQYF. As DNA, the CDR3 is TGTGCCAACAGTTTGGGGTTACAGCGTATACAAGAGACCCAGTACTTC.